The 27 T cell receptor beta chains below were found in one sample sequenced in a study of blood T cell repertoires in COVID-19. TCRdb keeps only in-frame clones here, not all; method: immunoSEQ multiplex PCR. The sample carries about 200,000 clones, approximately 85% recorded once. Sequenced sample: PBMCs or T cells enriched from blood (not recorded which). The source of these receptors is a middle-aged man with acute COVID-19.

The CDR3 loop is CASSPDRESGTEAFF. CDR3 coding DNA: TGTGCCAGCAGCCCCGACAGGGAGTCGGGCACTGAAGCTTTCTTT. The genes are TRBV9 and TRBJ1-1, with TRBD1 identical over 7 bases. Trimming cost V 4 bases and J 4 bases; bases outside gene matches: 10. The CDR3 sequence is 15 residues long. Germline V lookup: CDR1 SGDLS, CDR2 YYNGEE.

This chain connects TRBV9 to TRBJ2-4; TRBD1 matches 10 bases. CDR3 length: 20 amino acids. V lost 3 bases and J lost 1; bases outside the gene matches: 16. Germline V lookup: CDR1 SGDLS, CDR2 YYNGEE. The CDR3 sequence: CASSADGGQGTKTAKNIQYF. DNA of the CDR3: TGTGCCAGCAGCGCCGATGGGGGACAGGGGACCAAAACTGCCAAAAACATTCAGTACTTC.

This clone has a single count. The V call is TRBV11-2, the J call TRBJ2-3; 8 positions match TRBD2. Germline-derived CDR1 and CDR2 are SGHAT and FQNNGV. The CDR3 has 17 amino acids. J lost 4 bases, V lost 1 base, and 10 bases had no gene match. The CDR3 reads CASSLVWGLVGADTQYF. The CDR3 bases are TGTGCCAGCAGCTTAGTATGGGGACTAGTGGGCGCAGATACGCAGTATTTT.

This clone showed up just a few times. The chain recombines TRBV3-1 (or the pseudogene TRBV3-2) with TRBJ2-7; perhaps TRBD2 as D (6 bases). The CDR3 runs to 14 residues. In germline, CDR1 is LGHDT, CDR2 YNNKEL (reference sequence). The V gene lost 0 bases and the J gene lost 6 bases, with 12 bases spanning the gap. The CDR3 DNA sequence: TGTGCCAGCAGCCAAGATTTCGCGGGATCCGAGCAGTACTTC. Its translation: CASSQDFAGSEQYF.

The chain links TRBV2 to TRBJ1-6; the D gene is possibly TRBD1 (5 bases). The germline V and J ends were trimmed by 6 bases and 10 bases, with 19 bases remaining between them. Germline CDR1 and CDR2: SNHLY and FYNNEI. The CDR3 is 15 residues long. The CDR3 bases are TGTGCCAGCAGGATAGGGCCAGTCGGGGGATCACCCCTCCACTTT. Protein: CASRIGPVGGSPLHF.

The chain carries TRBV5-3 and TRBJ1-5; D is undetermined. TRBV5-3 is treated as an ORF (open reading frame) with a function not yet certain. This CDR3 has 16 amino acids. V was shortened by 0 bases and J by 7 bases, with 17 bases between the two germline ends. This CDR3 reads CARSLVTLRRRQPQHF. DNA for the CDR3: TGTGCCAGAAGCTTGGTAACTTTAAGGAGACGGCAGCCCCAGCATTTT.

The chain combines TRBV6-1 with TRBJ2-7; 8 bases align to TRBD2. This CDR3 comprises 16 residues. V dropped 1 base and J dropped 4; count of bases not matched to a gene: 9. Germline CDR1 and CDR2: MNHNS and SASEGT. The CDR3 DNA reads TGTGCCAGCAGTGAAGTGTTTAGCGGGATAATGTACGAGCAGTACTTC. The encoded protein is CASSEVFSGIMYEQYF.

This rearrangement joins TRBV6-2 or TRBV6-3 to TRBJ2-1, with D perhaps TRBD2 (6 bases). This CDR3 has 14 amino acids. The ends were cut back, 4 bases at V and 4 bases at J, with 11 bases in the middle. Germline V CDR1 and CDR2: MNHEY, SVGEGT. The CDR3 spells CASSWERVYNEQFF. The CDR3, as DNA: TGTGCCAGCAGTTGGGAGCGGGTTTACAATGAGCAGTTCTTC.

This clone has only one observation. V and J are TRBV19 and TRBJ2-7; 7 bases line up with TRBD2. Germline-derived CDR1 and CDR2 are LNHDA and SQIVND (reference sequence). CDR3 size: 15 residues. The V segment lost 5 bases and the J segment 4 bases; nucleotides outside the gene matches: 11. The CDR3 loop is CASSWTGTTEYEQYF. Here the CDR3 DNA reads TGTGCCAGTAGTTGGACCGGGACTACAGAATACGAGCAGTACTTC.

J is TRBJ2-6 and V is TRBV19, with D possibly matching TRBD1 (6 bases). From germline, CDR1 is LNHDA and CDR2 SQIVND (reference sequence). The CDR3 totals 15 residues. Trimming took 8 bases from V and 2 from J, leaving 13 bases between them. CDR3 sequence: CASGTEGAGANVLTF. The CDR3 DNA follows: TGTGCCAGTGGCACCGAGGGGGCTGGGGCCAACGTCCTGACTTTC.

This clone showed up just a few times. Written as DNA, the CDR3 is TGCGCCAGCAGTGACGCTAGCGGGAGGTACGAGCAGTACTTC. Its translation: CASSDASGRYEQYF. The chain links TRBV10-2 to TRBJ2-7, with TRBD2 matching 11 bases. CDR1 and CDR2 from the germline V gene are WSHSY and SAAADI. The junction had 2 bases not matched to a gene; V was cut back by 3 bases and J by 4 bases. The CDR3 has 14 residues.

V is TRBV18 and J is TRBJ2-3; D gene unclear. The CDR3 consists of 13 residues. Germline CDR1 KGHSH, CDR2 LQKENI. Deletions cut 3 bases from V and 4 bases from J, with 8 bases between. In DNA form, the CDR3 reads TGTGCCAGCTCACCCCCGTCGGCAGATACGCAGTATTTT. It codes for CASSPPSADTQYF.

This rearrangement joins TRBV2 to TRBJ1-2, with 8 bases fitting TRBD1. The CDR3 extends over 12 amino acids. V shed 9 bases, J shed 6 bases, and the junction held 6 bases outside the gene matches. Germline CDR1 reads SNHLY; CDR2 reads FYNNEI. The CDR3, as DNA: TGTGCCAGTATTGTGGACAGGGATGGCTACACCTTC. It codes for CASIVDRDGYTF.

The gene calls are TRBV9 and TRBJ1-5; 7 nucleotides align to TRBD1. The CDR3 length is 14 residues. CDR1 SGDLS and CDR2 YYNGEE come from the germline V gene. V trimming: 4 bases; J trimming: 3 bases; junction bases outside the gene matches: 4. CDR3 nucleotide sequence: TGTGCCAGCAGCCCGACAGGGCTCAATCAGCCCCAGCATTTT. This gives the protein CASSPTGLNQPQHF.

The rearrangement uses TRBV20-1 and TRBJ2-3, with no clear D. The V gene lost 3 bases and the J gene lost 1 base, with 14 bases spanning the gap. There are 15 residues in the CDR3. Per germline, CDR1 DFQATT and CDR2 SNEGSKA (reference sequence). The DNA for the CDR3 is TGCAGTGCTAGTATCTTTCTAGTCGGCACAGATACGCAGTATTTT. It specifies CSASIFLVGTDTQYF.

This clone was seen a single time. CDR3 amino acids: CASSLVQGSYGYTF. CDR3 bases: TGTGCCAGCAGCTTGGTGCAGGGTTCCTATGGCTACACCTTC. The chain is built from TRBV5-4 and TRBJ1-2; TRBD1 is a possible D gene (5 bases). Trimming cost V 0 bases and J 4 bases, with 10 bases left between them. The CDR3 is 14 residues long. Germline lookup yields CDR1 SGHNT and CDR2 YYREEE (reference sequence).

This rearrangement joins TRBV20-1 to TRBJ2-7, with D possibly TRBD1 on 5 matching bases. The CDR3 extends over 13 amino acids. Germline loops: CDR1 DFQATT, CDR2 SNEGSKA (reference sequence). V was trimmed by 3 bases and J by 5 bases, leaving 14 bases between them. The CDR3 spells CSASEGAAHEQYF. CDR3 DNA: TGCAGTGCTAGTGAAGGGGCGGCCCACGAGCAGTACTTC.

Here the CDR3 DNA reads TGTGCCAGCACGGACAGGGGATCCTACGAGCAGTACTTC. Protein: CASTDRGSYEQYF. The chain joins TRBV27 to TRBJ2-7, with 9 nucleotides matching TRBD1. Germline CDR1 MNHEY, CDR2 SMNVEV (reference sequence). V lost 7 bases, J lost 1 base, and 2 bases stayed unmatched. The CDR3 contains 13 residues.

The CDR3: CASSLGTSGNEQYF. For the CDR3, the DNA is TGTGCCAGCAGCTTAGGGACTAGCGGGAACGAGCAGTACTTC. The chain employs TRBV11-2 and TRBJ2-7, with 12 bases lining up with TRBD2. The CDR3 totals 14 residues. The ends lost 1 base at V and 5 bases at J; junction bases unmatched: 0. Germline CDR1 SGHAT, CDR2 FQNNGV.

J is TRBJ1-1 and V is TRBV27, with D perhaps TRBD1 (6 bases). CDR1 MNHEY and CDR2 SMNVEV come from the germline V gene (reference sequence). V was cut by 0 bases and J by 0 bases, with 8 bases left in between. The CDR3 length is 15 residues. In DNA form, the CDR3 reads TGTGCCAGCAGTTTATCCCCAGGGGTGAACACTGAAGCTTTCTTT. Protein product: CASSLSPGVNTEAFF.

This clone appeared once. The CDR3, as DNA: TGTGCCGATTCGACAGGCCCCACTGAAGCTTTCTTT. Translating it yields CADSTGPTEAFF. The J gene is TRBJ1-1, the V gene TRBV2; TRBD1 is a possible D gene (6 bases). CDR3 size: 12 residues. The germline V and J ends were trimmed by 11 bases and 4 bases, with 14 bases remaining between them. Germline CDR1 is SNHLY and CDR2 is FYNNEI.

The rearrangement links TRBV28 to TRBJ2-7, with D perhaps matching TRBD1 (6 bases). Germline V gene data show CDR1 as MDHEN and CDR2 as SYDVKM. This CDR3 contains 13 residues. The V end lost 6 bases, the J end lost 3 bases, and 12 bases lay between the germline ends. The CDR3 DNA reads TGTGCCAGCAGCCCCCGGGACAACTACGAGCAGTACTTC. This encodes CASSPRDNYEQYF.

The V gene is TRBV28, the J gene TRBJ2-7; no reliable D call. Trimming removed 3 bases from V and 3 bases from J, with 9 bases in between. Looked up from germline, CDR1 is MDHEN and CDR2 is SYDVKM. The CDR3 extends over 13 amino acids. CDR3 sequence: CASSFSAGYEQYF. In DNA, the CDR3 is TGTGCCAGCAGTTTCTCGGCAGGCTACGAGCAGTACTTC.

The chain is built from TRBV28 and TRBJ1-1; TRBD1 aligns across 7 bases. With V trimmed by 4 bases and J by 0 bases, 5 bases remained unmatched. The CDR3 spans 15 residues. CDR1 and CDR2 (germline): MDHEN, SYDVKM. Here the CDR3 reads CASSWGDRMNTEAFF. CDR3 bases: TGTGCCAGCAGTTGGGGGGACAGAATGAACACTGAAGCTTTCTTT. Full variable domain (remainder filled in from reference TRBV28 and TRBJ1-1): DVKVTQSSRYLVKRTGEKVFLECVQDMDHENMFWYRQDPGLGLRLIYFSYDVKMKEKGDIPEGYSVSREKKERFSLILESASTNQTSMYLCASSWGDRMNTEAFFGQGTRLTVV.

The chain uses TRBV19 and TRBJ1-1; TRBD1 agrees at 10 bases. Per the germline V gene, CDR1 is LNHDA and CDR2 is SQIVND (reference sequence). With V trimmed by 5 bases and J by 5 bases, 5 bases remained unmatched. The CDR3 loop spans 14 amino acids. CDR3 DNA: TGTGCCAGTAGTCTGGACAGGGGGTTAACTGAAGCTTTCTTT. Protein: CASSLDRGLTEAFF.

The CDR3 spells CASSWTASGANVLTF. The CDR3 DNA reads TGCGCCAGCAGTTGGACAGCCTCTGGGGCCAACGTCCTGACTTTC. This chain joins TRBV5-1 and TRBJ2-6; TRBD1 might be the D (6 bases). Germline CDR1 SGHRS, CDR2 YFSETQ. Trimming took off 5 bases at V and 0 bases at J, with 9 bases between the two ends. The CDR3 runs to 15 residues.

This chain joins TRBV4-1 and TRBJ2-7; 7 bases map to TRBD1. Germline V CDR1 and CDR2: MGHRA, YSYEKL. J lost 3 bases, V lost 3 bases, and 5 bases had no gene match. CDR3 length: 14 residues. As DNA, the CDR3 is TGCGCCAGCAGCCAGTTCAGGGGGAGCTACGAGCAGTACTTC. Protein product: CASSQFRGSYEQYF.